This entry lists 22 T cell receptor beta chains sequenced from one sample in a study of T-cell reconstitution after alpha-beta-depleted transplantation in children. Construction of the TCRbeta library involved unique molecular identifiers. TCRdb re-called the PCR reads with MiXCR, one entry per CDR3 protein. The sample lists fewer than 1 million distinct CDR3 sequences, approximately 15% occurring once. The source was PBMCs, mostly from graft donor cells, collected 360 days after TCRalphabeta/CD19-depleted stem cell transplant. The receptors were gathered from a male patient younger than 18 who had a stem cell transplant for acute lymphoblastic leukemia, so the T cells may come from the graft donor.

The chain has TRBV4-1 and TRBJ1-2; tentative D call: TRBD1 (5 bases). The V and J ends lost 0 bases and 6 bases respectively, with 14 bases between them. The CDR3 has 15 residues. The germline CDR1 and CDR2 sequences are MGHRA and YSYEKL. The CDR3 here is CASSQEGALGDGYTF. DNA of the CDR3: TGCGCCAGCAGCCAAGAAGGGGCGTTGGGGGATGGCTACACCTTC.

This clonotype was observed a handful of times. This rearrangement joins TRBV18 to TRBJ2-5; D is uncertain. The length of the CDR3 is 15 residues. The ends were cut back, 3 bases at V and 5 bases at J, with 16 bases in the middle. The germline gives CDR1 KGHSH, CDR2 LQKENI. CDR3 amino acids: CASSPGQIELETQYF. The CDR3 DNA reads TGTGCCAGCTCACCTGGGCAGATAGAACTCGAGACCCAGTACTTC.

The J gene is TRBJ2-1, the V gene TRBV2; D is perhaps TRBD1 or TRBD2 (7 bases each). V gave up 2 bases and J gave up 6 bases, with 17 bases separating them. The CDR3 consists of 16 residues. Germline V gene data show CDR1 as SNHLY and CDR2 as FYNNEI. The CDR3 coding sequence is TGTGCCAGCAGTGAAATGGGAGGGGGCCTAATCAATGAGCAGTTCTTC. This codes for CASSEMGGGLINEQFF. Looking up the rest from reference TRBV2 and TRBJ2-1 gives the full variable domain: EPEVTQTPSHQVTQMGQEVILRCVPISNHLYFYWYRQILGQKVEFLVSFYNNEISEKSEIFDDQFSVERPDGSNFTLKIRSTKLEDSAMYFCASSEMGGGLINEQFFGPGTRLTVL.

The genes are TRBV7-9 and TRBJ2-3; D gene uncertain. The CDR3 sequence is 12 residues long. Germline V CDR1 and CDR2: SEHNR, FQNEAQ (reference sequence). V was trimmed by 3 bases and J by 7 bases, leaving 8 bases between them. The CDR3 protein is CASSFFEYTQYF. The DNA of the CDR3 is TGTGCCAGCAGCTTTTTCGAGTATACGCAGTATTTT. Full variable domain (missing parts from reference TRBV7-9 and TRBJ2-3): DTGVSQNPRHKITKRGQNVTFRCDPISEHNRLYWYRQTLGQGPEFLTYFQNEAQLEKSRLLSDRFSAERPKGSFSTLEIQRTEQGDSAMYLCASSFFEYTQYFGPGTRLTVL.

The table lists this clonotype with a few counts. CDR3 loop: CSAKGLAGAYEQYF. In DNA, the CDR3 is TGCAGTGCTAAGGGACTAGCGGGAGCCTACGAGCAGTACTTC. This chain joins TRBV20-1 and TRBJ2-7, with 14 bases that match TRBD2. The CDR3 extends over 14 amino acids. The ends lost 4 bases at V and 2 bases at J; junction bases unmatched: 1. CDR1 and CDR2 (germline): DFQATT, SNEGSKA (reference sequence).

The chain links TRBV11-2 to TRBJ2-7; a weak D match, TRBD1 (6 bases). Germline CDR1 and CDR2: SGHAT and FQNNGV. The ends were cut back, 7 bases at V and 4 bases at J, with 20 bases in the middle. The CDR3 consists of 15 residues. This CDR3 is CASTWGPRTEYEQYF. The CDR3 nucleotides are TGTGCCAGCACCTGGGGGCCAAGGACGGAATACGAGCAGTACTTC. Full variable domain (rest looked up from reference TRBV11-2 and TRBJ2-7): EAGVAQSPRYKIIEKRQSVAFWCNPISGHATLYWYQQILGQGPKLLIQFQNNGVVDDSQLPKDRFSAERLKGVDSTLKIQPAKLEDSAVYLCASTWGPRTEYEQYFGPGTRLTVT.

The chain couples TRBV29-1 to TRBJ2-7; D unresolved. V shed 0 bases and J shed 1 base, with 7 bases lying between them. From germline, CDR1 is SQVTM and CDR2 ANQGSEA. The CDR3 spans 13 residues. This CDR3 is CSVEDTTSYEQYF. The CDR3 bases are TGCAGCGTTGAAGATACCACATCCTACGAGCAGTACTTC.

The CDR3 reads CASGQRRSSNTGELFF. The CDR3 DNA reads TGCGCCAGCGGACAGCGTCGCTCTTCGAACACCGGGGAGCTGTTTTTT. The chain recombines TRBV5-1 with TRBJ2-2; D possibly corresponds to TRBD1 (6 bases). Germline V gene lookup returns CDR1 SGHRS and CDR2 YFSETQ. Trimming took off 7 bases at V and 0 bases at J, with 16 bases between the two ends. CDR3 length: 16 residues. The full variable domain, in which reference TRBV5-1 and TRBJ2-2 provide the parts outside the CDR3, is KAGVTQTPRYLIKTRGQQVTLSCSPISGHRSVSWYQQTPGQGLQFLFEYFSETQRNKGNFPGRFSGRQFSNSRSEMNVSTLELGDSALYLCASGQRRSSNTGELFFGEGSRLTVL.

This chain links TRBV21-1 with TRBJ2-1; the DNA was not used to check the table's D call, TRBD2. TRBV21-1 is listed as a pseudogene. This CDR3 region has 19 residues. The CDR3 sequence is CASSKGFSTSGCSNDEQFF. The CDR3 coding sequence is TGTGCCAGCAGCAAAGGTTTCTCGACTAGCGGCTGTTCTAATGATGAGCAGTTCTTC.

With regard to this clonotype: The conserved phenylalanine or tryptophan is not found at the CDR3 terminus, so this likely reflects a read error. The CDR3 sequence: CSARGSERHNEQFI. Written as DNA, the CDR3 is TGCAGTGCTAGAGGTTCTGAACGGCACAATGAGCAGTTCATC. The gene calls are TRBV20-1 and TRBJ2-1, with unresolved D. The CDR3 is 14 residues long. Germline assignment: CDR1 DFQATT and CDR2 SNEGSKA (reference sequence). V lost 1 base and J lost 5, with 12 bases in between.

The chain uses TRBV7-3 and TRBJ2-6; 9 nucleotides align to TRBD2. V lost 2 bases and J lost 2; bases outside the gene matches: 1. CDR1 and CDR2 (germline): SGHTA, FQGTGA. The CDR3 runs 16 residues. The CDR3 DNA follows: TGTGCCAGCAGCTTACTAGCGGGAACTGGGGCCAACGTCCTGACTTTC. This codes for CASSLLAGTGANVLTF.

This clonotype was detected ten times or more. The chain couples TRBV11-1 to TRBJ2-2; D is tentatively TRBD1 or TRBD2 (5 bases each). CDR1 and CDR2 from the germline V gene are SGHAT and FQDESV (reference sequence). V was trimmed by 3 bases and J by 7 bases, leaving 24 bases between them. This CDR3 comprises 18 residues. CDR3 amino acids: CASSFRRPGTVRDGELFF. As DNA, the CDR3 is TGTGCCAGCAGCTTTCGCCGCCCCGGGACGGTCCGGGACGGGGAGCTGTTTTTT.

This chain connects TRBV20-1 to TRBJ2-7, with 7 bases fitting TRBD1. The J segment lost 3 bases and the V segment lost 3 bases, leaving 5 bases of the junction unmatched. The CDR3 is 13 residues long. Germline V lookup: CDR1 DFQATT, CDR2 SNEGSKA (reference sequence). For the CDR3, the DNA is TGCAGTGCTAGGCCGACAGGGTACTACGAGCAGTACTTC. Translating gives CSARPTGYYEQYF.

This clonotype was detected a few times. The chain joins TRBV29-1 to TRBJ2-1; 10 nucleotides agree with TRBD2. The germline V gene has CDR1 SQVTM and CDR2 ANQGSEA. The CDR3 is made up of 17 amino acids. The V segment lost 7 bases and the J segment 1 base; nucleotides outside the gene matches: 13. The CDR3: CSARLLAGVGSYNEQFF. The DNA for the CDR3 is TGCAGCGCCCGCCTTCTAGCGGGAGTAGGATCCTACAATGAGCAGTTCTTC.

This clonotype was observed at least ten times. V gene TRBV6-1 combines with J gene TRBJ2-7; TRBD1 or TRBD2 may be the D gene (7 bases each). Trimming stripped 1 base from V and 4 bases from J, with 14 bases between. CDR1 and CDR2 (germline): MNHNS, SASEGT. This CDR3 is 15 amino acids long. This CDR3 is CASSEGEGAFYEQYF. CDR3 sequence (DNA): TGTGCCAGCAGTGAAGGGGAGGGGGCGTTTTACGAGCAGTACTTC.

This chain links TRBV6-1 with TRBJ2-1, with D hard to call. V lost 8 bases to trimming and J lost 9 bases, with 20 bases between them. Germline CDR1 and CDR2: MNHNS and SASEGT. This CDR3 region has 14 residues. In DNA, the CDR3 is TGTGCCAGCTCCAACACCGGTGTGGGTCTTGAGCAGTTCTTC. Translation gives CASSNTGVGLEQFF.

This clonotype was seen repeatedly, ten times or more. The chain couples TRBV25-1 to TRBJ2-7; D gene unclear. The CDR3 runs 13 residues. V was pared by 8 bases and J by 6 bases, with 17 bases between. The germline CDR1 and CDR2 sequences are MGHDK and SYGVNS. CDR3 in DNA: TGTGCCAGCGAGCGCCAGGTTAATGGCGAGCAGTACTTC. Protein product: CASERQVNGEQYF.

This sequence joins TRBV24-1 and TRBJ2-1; TRBD2 agrees at 8 bases. CDR1 and CDR2 (germline): KGHDR, SFDVKD. J lost 4 bases, V lost 3 bases, and 7 bases had no gene match. CDR3 length: 16 residues. CDR3 sequence (DNA): TGTGCCACCAGTGATGGGGGACTAGACCCTTACAATGAGCAGTTCTTC. Translation: CATSDGGLDPYNEQFF.

This clonotype was seen a handful of times. The genes are TRBV27 and TRBJ1-6, with 9 positions matching TRBD1. Germline V CDR1 and CDR2: MNHEY, SMNVEV (reference sequence). The CDR3 sequence is 16 residues long. V lost 5 bases, J lost 8 bases, and 10 bases stayed unmatched. CDR3 in DNA: TGTGCCAGCAGTAGGCTACAGGGGGCCTCTGATTCACCCCTCCACTTT. Amino acids: CASSRLQGASDSPLHF.

This chain connects TRBV12-3 or TRBV12-4 to TRBJ2-7, with D possibly being TRBD1 (7 bases). Trimming cost V 3 bases and J 0 bases, with 21 bases left between them. The CDR3 runs 18 residues. The DNA of the CDR3 is TGTGCCAGCAGTTTTGAGACAGGGACTCCCAAAAGCTCCTACGAGCAGTACTTC. It is translated as CASSFETGTPKSSYEQYF.

This rearrangement joins TRBV29-1 to TRBJ1-1; D is unresolved. The germline CDR1 and CDR2 sequences are SQVTM and ANQGSEA. Trimming took off 4 bases at V and 0 bases at J, with 9 bases between the two ends. The CDR3 has 13 residues. CDR3: CSVARGLNTEAFF. The CDR3 region has the DNA TGCAGCGTTGCGAGAGGGTTGAACACTGAAGCTTTCTTT. Full variable domain (outside the CDR3, taken from reference TRBV29-1 and TRBJ1-1): SAVISQKPSRDICQRGTSLTIQCQVDSQVTMMFWYRQQPGQSLTLIATANQGSEATYESGFVIDKFPISRPNLTFSTLTVSNMSPEDSSIYLCSVARGLNTEAFFGQGTRLTVV.

The chain uses TRBV24-1 and TRBJ2-1; 9 positions agree with TRBD1. J gave up 7 bases and V 7 bases, and 7 bases lay outside the gene matches. The CDR3 covers 14 residues. Germline CDR1 is KGHDR and CDR2 is SFDVKD. CDR3 sequence: CATRGQGPVNEQFF. The CDR3 coding sequence is TGTGCCACCAGGGGACAGGGTCCTGTAAATGAGCAGTTCTTC.